This T cell receptor beta chain was sequenced in a study of CD8+CD57+ T cells in acquired aplastic anemia. Study-level background: Average CD4+ read depth in healthy donors was 11 million or so reads. Study observations and caveats: Under 35 was the count of CD8+ CDR3 sequences that patients shared with controls.

On this clonotype itself: Its target is unknown. An end of the junction does not agree with germline; a read error may underlie this.

Profiling of TCR beta VDJ combinations and CDR3 sequences used genomic DNA as template. Via MiXCR, TCRdb re-called the reads, giving one row per CDR3 protein. This sample carries 400,000 to 500,000 distinct CDR3 sequences, roughly 68% of them seen once, and the ten largest clones take approximately 4%. Per germline, CDR1 SGHNT and CDR2 YENEEA. The CDR3 is 16 amino acids. The chain employs TRBV11-3 and TRBJ2-3, with D possibly being TRBD1 or TRBD2 (6 bases each). This TCR was recovered from a human donor in good health, serving as a control. The sequencing sample was made of sorted CD4+, CD8+, or CD8+CD57+ T cells (not recorded which) from PBMCs. The CDR3, as DNA: TGCGCCAGCAGCTTGGGGCCGGGGGCGAGCACAGATACGCAGTATTTT. It codes for CASSLGPGASTDTQYF.